This entry describes one T cell receptor (beta chain). These data belong to a study of glioma-infiltrating T cells after dendritic cell vaccination. Input was around 1.9 ug genomic DNA, or all available if less. TCRdb keeps only in-frame clones here, not all; method: immunoSEQ multiplex PCR. The sample includes 90,000 to 95,000 clones, around four fifths of them seen just once. V lost 4 bases, J lost 1 base, and 5 bases lay in between. The germline gives CDR1 SGHNT, CDR2 YYREEE (reference sequence). The CDR3 contains 12 residues. Time point of the sample: after dendritic cell vaccination, including at tumor progression/relapse.

Material: blood, obtained after dendritic cell vaccination. The clonotype was recovered from a human donor with glioblastoma. The chain uses TRBV5-4 and TRBJ2-5; no clear D. Here the CDR3 reads CASSLPQETQYF. In DNA form, the CDR3 reads TGTGCCAGCAGCCTCCCCCAAGAGACCCAGTACTTC. Full variable domain (remainder filled in from reference TRBV5-4 and TRBJ2-5): ETGVTQSPTHLIKTRGQQVTLRCSSQSGHNTVSWYQQALGQGPQFIFQYYREEENGRGNFPPRFSGLQFPNYSSELNVNALELDDSALYLCASSLPQETQYFGPGTRLLVL.